This T cell receptor (beta chain) comes out of a study of T cell clones after liver transplantation. Overall study context: Samples came from ITN030ST, which attempted immunosuppression withdrawal within 2 years of liver transplantation. TCRbeta sequencing after a pre-transplant mixed lymphocyte reaction identified graft-donor-reactive clones, later tracked in post-transplant blood.

CDR1 is MDHEN and CDR2 is SYDVKM in the germline V gene. The CDR3 length is 14 residues. After removal of 4 bases from V and 3 bases from J, the junction contained 6 bases not matched to a gene. Libraries were prepared by immunoSEQ multiplex PCR; TCRdb keeps only in-frame clonotypes and omits some of them. The sample carries about 120,000 clones, 90% recorded once. The rearrangement uses TRBV28 and TRBJ2-7, with 7 bases fitting TRBD1. The specimen comprised CD4+ T cells from blood, sampled 12 months after liver transplant. The clonotype was recovered from a human patient who received a liver transplant. The graft donor may be the source of some T cells. The CDR3 nucleotides are TGTGCCAGCAGTTCCCCGGGACAGAACTACGAGCAGTACTTC. This codes for CASSSPGQNYEQYF.